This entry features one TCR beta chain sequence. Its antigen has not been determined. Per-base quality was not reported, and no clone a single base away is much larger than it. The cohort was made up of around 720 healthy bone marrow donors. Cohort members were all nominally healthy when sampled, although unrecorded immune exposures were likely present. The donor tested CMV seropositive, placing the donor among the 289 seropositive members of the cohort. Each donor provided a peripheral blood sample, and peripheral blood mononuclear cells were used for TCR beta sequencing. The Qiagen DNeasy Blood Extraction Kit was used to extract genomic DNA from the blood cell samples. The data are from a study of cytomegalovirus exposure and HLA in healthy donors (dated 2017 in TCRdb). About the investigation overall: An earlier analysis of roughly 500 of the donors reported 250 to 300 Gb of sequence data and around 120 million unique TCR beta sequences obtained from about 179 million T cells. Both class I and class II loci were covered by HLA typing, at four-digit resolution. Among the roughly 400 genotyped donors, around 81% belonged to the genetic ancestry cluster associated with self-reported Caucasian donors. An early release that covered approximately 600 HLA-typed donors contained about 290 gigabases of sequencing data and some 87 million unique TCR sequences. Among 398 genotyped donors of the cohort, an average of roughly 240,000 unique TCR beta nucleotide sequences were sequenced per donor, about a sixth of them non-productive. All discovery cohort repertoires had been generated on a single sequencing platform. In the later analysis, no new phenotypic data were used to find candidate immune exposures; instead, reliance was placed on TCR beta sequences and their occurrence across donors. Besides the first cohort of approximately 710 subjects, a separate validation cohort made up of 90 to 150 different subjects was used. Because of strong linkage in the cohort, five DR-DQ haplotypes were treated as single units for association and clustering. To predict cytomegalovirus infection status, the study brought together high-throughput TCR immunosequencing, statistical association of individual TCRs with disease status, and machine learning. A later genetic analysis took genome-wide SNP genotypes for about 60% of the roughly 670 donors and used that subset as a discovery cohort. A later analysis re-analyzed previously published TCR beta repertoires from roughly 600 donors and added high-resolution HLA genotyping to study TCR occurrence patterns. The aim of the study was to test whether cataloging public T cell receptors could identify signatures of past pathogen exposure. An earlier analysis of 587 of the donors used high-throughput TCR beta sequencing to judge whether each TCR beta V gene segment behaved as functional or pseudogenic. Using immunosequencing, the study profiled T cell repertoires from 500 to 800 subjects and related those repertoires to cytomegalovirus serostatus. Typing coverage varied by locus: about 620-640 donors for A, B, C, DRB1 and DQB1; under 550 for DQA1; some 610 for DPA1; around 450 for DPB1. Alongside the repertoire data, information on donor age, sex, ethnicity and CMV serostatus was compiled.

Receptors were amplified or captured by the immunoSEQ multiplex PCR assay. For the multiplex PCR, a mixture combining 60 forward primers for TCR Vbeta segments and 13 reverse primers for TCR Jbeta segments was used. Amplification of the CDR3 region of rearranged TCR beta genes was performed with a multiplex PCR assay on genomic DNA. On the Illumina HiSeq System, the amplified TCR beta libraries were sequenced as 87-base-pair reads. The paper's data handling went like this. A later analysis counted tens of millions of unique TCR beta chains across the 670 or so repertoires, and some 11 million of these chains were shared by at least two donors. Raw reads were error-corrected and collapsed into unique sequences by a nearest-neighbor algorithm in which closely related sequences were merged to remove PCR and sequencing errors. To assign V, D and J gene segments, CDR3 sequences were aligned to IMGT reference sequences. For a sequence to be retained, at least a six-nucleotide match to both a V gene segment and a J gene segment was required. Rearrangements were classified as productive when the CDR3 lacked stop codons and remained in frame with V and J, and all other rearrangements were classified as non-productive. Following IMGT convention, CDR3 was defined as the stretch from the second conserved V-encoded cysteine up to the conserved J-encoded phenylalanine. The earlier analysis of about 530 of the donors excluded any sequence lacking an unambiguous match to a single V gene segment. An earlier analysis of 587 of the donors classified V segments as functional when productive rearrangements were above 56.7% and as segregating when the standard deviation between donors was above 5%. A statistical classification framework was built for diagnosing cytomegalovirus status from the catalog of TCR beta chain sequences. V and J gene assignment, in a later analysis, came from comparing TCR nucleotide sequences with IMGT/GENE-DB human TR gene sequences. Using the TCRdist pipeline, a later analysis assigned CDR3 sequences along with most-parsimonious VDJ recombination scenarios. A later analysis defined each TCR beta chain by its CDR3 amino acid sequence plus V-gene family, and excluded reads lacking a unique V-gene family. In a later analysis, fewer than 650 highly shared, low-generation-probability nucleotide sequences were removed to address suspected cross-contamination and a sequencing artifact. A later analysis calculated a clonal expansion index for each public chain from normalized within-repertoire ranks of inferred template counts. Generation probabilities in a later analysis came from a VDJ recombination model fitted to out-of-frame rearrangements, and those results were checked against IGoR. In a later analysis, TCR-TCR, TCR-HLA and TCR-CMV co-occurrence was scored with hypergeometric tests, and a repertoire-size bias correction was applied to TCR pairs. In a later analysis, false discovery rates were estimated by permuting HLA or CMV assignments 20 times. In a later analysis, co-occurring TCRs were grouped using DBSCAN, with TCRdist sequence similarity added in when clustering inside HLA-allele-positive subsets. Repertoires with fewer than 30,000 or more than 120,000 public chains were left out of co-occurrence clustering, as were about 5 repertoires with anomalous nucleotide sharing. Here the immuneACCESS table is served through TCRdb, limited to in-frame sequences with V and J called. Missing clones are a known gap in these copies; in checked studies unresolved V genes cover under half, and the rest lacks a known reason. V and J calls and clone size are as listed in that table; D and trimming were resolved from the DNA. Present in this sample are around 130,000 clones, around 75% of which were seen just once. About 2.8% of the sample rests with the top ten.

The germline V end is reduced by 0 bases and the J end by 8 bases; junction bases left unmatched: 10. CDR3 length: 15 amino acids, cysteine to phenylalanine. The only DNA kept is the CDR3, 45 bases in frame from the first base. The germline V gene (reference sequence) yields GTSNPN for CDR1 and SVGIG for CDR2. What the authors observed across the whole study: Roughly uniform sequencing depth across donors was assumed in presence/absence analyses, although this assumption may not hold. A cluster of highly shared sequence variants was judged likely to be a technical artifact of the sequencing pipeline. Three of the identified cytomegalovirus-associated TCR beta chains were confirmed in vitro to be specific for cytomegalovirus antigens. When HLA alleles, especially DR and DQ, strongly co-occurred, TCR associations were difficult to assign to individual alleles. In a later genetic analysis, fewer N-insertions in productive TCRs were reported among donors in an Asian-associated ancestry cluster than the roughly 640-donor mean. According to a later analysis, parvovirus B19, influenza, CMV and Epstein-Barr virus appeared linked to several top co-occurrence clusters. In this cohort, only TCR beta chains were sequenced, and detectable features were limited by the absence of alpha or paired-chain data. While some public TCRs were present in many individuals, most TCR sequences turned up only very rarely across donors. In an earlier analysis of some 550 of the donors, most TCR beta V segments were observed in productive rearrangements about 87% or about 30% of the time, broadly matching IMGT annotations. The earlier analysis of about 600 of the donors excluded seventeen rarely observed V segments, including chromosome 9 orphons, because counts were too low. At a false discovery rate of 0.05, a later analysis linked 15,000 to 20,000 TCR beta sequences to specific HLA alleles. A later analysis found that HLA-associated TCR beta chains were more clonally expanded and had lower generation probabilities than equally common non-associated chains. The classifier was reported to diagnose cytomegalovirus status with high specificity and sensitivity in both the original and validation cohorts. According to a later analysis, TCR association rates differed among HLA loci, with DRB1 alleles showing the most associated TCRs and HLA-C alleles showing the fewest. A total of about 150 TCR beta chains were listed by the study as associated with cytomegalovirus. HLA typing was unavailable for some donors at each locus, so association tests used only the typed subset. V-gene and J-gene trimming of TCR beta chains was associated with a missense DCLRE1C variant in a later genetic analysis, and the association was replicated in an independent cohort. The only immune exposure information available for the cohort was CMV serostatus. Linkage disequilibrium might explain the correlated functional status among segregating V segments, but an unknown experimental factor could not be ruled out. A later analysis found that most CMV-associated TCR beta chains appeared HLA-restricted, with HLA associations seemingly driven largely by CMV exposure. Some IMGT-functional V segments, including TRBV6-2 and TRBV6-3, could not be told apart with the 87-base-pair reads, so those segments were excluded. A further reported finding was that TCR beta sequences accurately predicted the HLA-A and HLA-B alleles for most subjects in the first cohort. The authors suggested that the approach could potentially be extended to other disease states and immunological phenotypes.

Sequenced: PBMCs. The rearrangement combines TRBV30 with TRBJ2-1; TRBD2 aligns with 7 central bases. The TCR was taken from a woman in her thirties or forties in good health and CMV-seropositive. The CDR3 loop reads CAWSVLGGSRYEQFF. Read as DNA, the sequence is TGTGCCTGGAGTGTACTGGGGGGGAGTCGATATGAGCAGTTCTTC.